These 24 T cell receptor beta chains originate from one sample sequenced in a study of shared clonotypes between healthy human individuals. The assay was immunoSEQ multiplex PCR, and TCRdb's table has in-frame clones only and misses some. The data hold 700,000 to 950,000 clones, with around 96% observed a single time. Selected positively for CCR7 and CD45RO-negative, naive CD8 cells excluded terminally differentiated effector memory CD45RA+ cells. Sequencing input: naive CD8+ T cells sorted from blood. The receptors derive from a man under 40 in good health.

The V call is TRBV28, the J call TRBJ2-2; TRBD2 aligns across 7 bases. Germline V gives CDR1 MDHEN, CDR2 SYDVKM. The CDR3 runs 16 residues. After removal of 4 bases from V and 6 bases from J, the junction contained 11 bases not matched to a gene. The CDR3 protein is CASSYPPGLSAGELFF. CDR3 DNA: TGTGCCAGCAGTTACCCCCCGGGACTATCGGCCGGGGAGCTGTTTTTT.

The chain is built from TRBV5-4 and TRBJ2-5; unclear D gene. Germline CDR1 and CDR2: SGHNT and YYREEE (reference sequence). Trimming removed 0 bases at V and 2 bases at J, with 5 bases between. The CDR3 runs to 13 residues. CDR3 in amino acids: CASSLGGQETQYF. The CDR3 coding sequence is TGTGCCAGCAGCTTGGGTGGGCAAGAGACCCAGTACTTC.

The chain has TRBV2 and TRBJ1-5; weak D call: TRBD1 (5 bases). The ends were cut back, 6 bases at V and 1 base at J, with 13 bases in the middle. In germline, CDR1 is SNHLY, CDR2 FYNNEI. The CDR3 spans 15 residues. The DNA of the CDR3 is TGTGCCAGCAGGTGGTCCGGGGCCAGCAATCAGCCCCAGCATTTT. It specifies CASRWSGASNQPQHF.

The CDR3 loop reads CASSQDGQGAFGYTF. For the CDR3, the DNA is TGTGCCAGCAGCCAAGACGGACAGGGGGCGTTTGGCTACACCTTC. V gene TRBV4-2 combines with J gene TRBJ1-2; 11 bases align to TRBD1. From germline, CDR1 is LGHNA and CDR2 YNFKEQ. The CDR3 totals 15 residues. V trimming: 0 bases; J trimming: 7 bases; junction bases outside the gene matches: 4.

J is TRBJ1-1 and V is TRBV27; no firm D call. This CDR3 comprises 13 residues. From germline, CDR1 is MNHEY and CDR2 SMNVEV (reference sequence). Between the trimmed V and J ends, which lost 8 bases and 6 bases, there was a span of 16 bases. DNA for the CDR3: TGTGCCAGCTTTCCGCGAGGCGTCCCTGAAGCTTTCTTT. Translating gives CASFPRGVPEAFF.

The chain combines TRBV10-2 with TRBJ2-3; D is perhaps TRBD1 or TRBD2 (5 bases each). This CDR3 has 12 amino acids. Germline CDR1 and CDR2: WSHSY and SAAADI. Trimming removed 10 bases from V and 6 bases from J, with 14 bases in between. For the CDR3, the DNA is TGCGCCACCCAGGGTTGGAGGGATACGCAGTATTTT. Residues: CATQGWRDTQYF.

The table lists this clone with a count of one. This chain joins TRBV7-3 and TRBJ2-1, with D perhaps matching TRBD1 or TRBD2 (5 bases each). Between the trimmed V and J ends, which lost 5 bases and 5 bases, there was a span of 16 bases. CDR3 length: 15 amino acids. Germline V gene data show CDR1 as SGHTA and CDR2 as FQGTGA. DNA for the CDR3: TGTGCCAGCAGCCCCAGTGGGGGATCGGACAATGAGCAGTTCTTC. Translating gives CASSPSGGSDNEQFF.

This chain connects TRBV11-2 to TRBJ2-1, with a tentative D call TRBD2 (5 bases). The CDR3 is 16 amino acids. Germline CDR1 SGHAT, CDR2 FQNNGV. Trimming left V 5 bases short and J 0 bases short, with 14 bases between. The DNA of the CDR3 is TGTGCCAGCAGCGAACGACTATCCCACTCCTACAATGAGCAGTTCTTC. It specifies CASSERLSHSYNEQFF.

About this clone: Other DNA sequences in the same sample also yield this CDR3. V and J are TRBV30 and TRBJ2-7; D gene ambiguous. The CDR3 is 12 residues long. V was shortened by 3 bases and J by 0 bases, with 6 bases between the two germline ends. Germline V gene data show CDR1 as GTSNPN and CDR2 as SVGIG (reference sequence). CDR3 in amino acids: CAWSGPSYEQYF. The CDR3, as DNA: TGTGCCTGGAGCGGGCCCTCCTACGAGCAGTACTTC.

The chain links TRBV18 to TRBJ1-2; D not resolved. This CDR3 region has 14 residues. Deletions cut 0 bases from V and 7 bases from J, with 12 bases between. Germline CDR1 and CDR2: KGHSH and LQKENI. This CDR3 is CASSPPPPTFGYTF. CDR3 coding DNA: TGTGCCAGCTCACCACCCCCCCCAACTTTTGGCTACACCTTC. Variable domain in full (rest from reference TRBV18 and TRBJ1-2): NAGVMQNPRHLVRRRGQEARLRCSPMKGHSHVYWYRQLPEEGLKFMVYLQKENIIDESGMPKERFSAEFPKEGPSILRIQQVVRGDSAAYFCASSPPPPTFGYTFGSGTRLTVV.

CDR3 region: CASPTRRILQGCTGELFF. The CDR3 coding sequence is TGTGCCAGCCCTACTCGGAGGATACTACAGGGTTGTACCGGGGAGCTGTTTTTT. V usage is TRBV27 and J usage is TRBJ2-2; D is perhaps TRBD1 (6 bases). The germline gives CDR1 MNHEY, CDR2 SMNVEV (reference sequence). V was pared by 8 bases and J by 5 bases, with 27 bases between. There are 18 residues in the CDR3.

The chain couples TRBV10-1 to TRBJ2-7, with D perhaps matching TRBD1 (6 bases). Germline values: CDR1 WNHNN, CDR2 SYGVQD (reference sequence). Trimming cost V 6 bases and J 1 base, with 10 bases left between them. CDR3 length: 13 amino acids. The CDR3 loop is CASRRTVSYEQYF. As DNA, the CDR3 is TGCGCCAGCAGGAGGACAGTATCCTACGAGCAGTACTTC.

The chain uses TRBV9 and TRBJ2-1, with TRBD2 matching over 10 bases. The CDR3 totals 17 residues. V dropped 4 bases and J dropped 2; count of bases not matched to a gene: 9. Germline V gives CDR1 SGDLS, CDR2 YYNGEE. The CDR3 DNA follows: TGTGCCAGCAGCCCCTGGACTAGCGGAGCGACCTACAATGAGCAGTTCTTC. Its protein is CASSPWTSGATYNEQFF. Full variable domain (missing parts from reference TRBV9 and TRBJ2-1): DSGVTQTPKHLITATGQRVTLRCSPRSGDLSVYWYQQSLDQGLQFLIQYYNGEERAKGNILERFSAQQFPDLHSELNLSSLELGDSALYFCASSPWTSGATYNEQFFGPGTRLTVL.

The genes are TRBV27 and TRBJ1-1; D is unresolved. The V end was cut by 6 bases, the J end by 5 bases, with 10 bases between. Germline CDR1 and CDR2: MNHEY and SMNVEV (reference sequence). This CDR3 has 12 residues. CDR3 nucleotide sequence: TGTGCCAGCAGGATGATGGGAACTGAAGCTTTCTTT. Translated, it gives CASRMMGTEAFF.

The rearrangement joins TRBV15 to TRBJ2-7, with 8 nucleotides matching TRBD2. This CDR3 contains 13 residues. The V gene's germline CDR1 is LNHNV and CDR2 YYDKDF (reference sequence). V dropped 5 bases and J dropped 4; count of bases not matched to a gene: 4. The CDR3 nucleotides read TGTGCCACCAGCGGCCTAGCGGGTTACGAGCAGTACTTC. This translates into CATSGLAGYEQYF.

The CDR3 is CSVEKKGAGDTQYF. DNA of the CDR3: TGCAGCGTTGAAAAAAAAGGGGCCGGAGATACGCAGTATTTT. The chain recombines TRBV29-1 with TRBJ2-3; the D gene is possibly TRBD1 (5 bases). Trimming stripped 2 bases from V and 5 bases from J, with 14 bases between. The CDR3 loop spans 14 amino acids. Germline V gene data show CDR1 as SQVTM and CDR2 as ANQGSEA.

The chain joins TRBV9 to TRBJ2-3; a weak D match, TRBD2 (5 bases). The CDR3 is 15 residues long. The germline gives CDR1 SGDLS, CDR2 YYNGEE. V lost 3 bases, J lost 5 bases, and 16 bases lay in between. The CDR3 DNA reads as TGTGCCAGCAGCGATACTGGGTCGGCGGGAGATACGCAGTATTTT. Translating gives CASSDTGSAGDTQYF.

The chain carries TRBV30 and TRBJ2-7, with 9 positions matching TRBD2. The CDR3 runs 15 residues. Germline-derived CDR1 and CDR2 are GTSNPN and SVGIG (reference sequence). Trimming cost V 2 bases and J 3 bases; bases outside gene matches: 8. The CDR3 spells CAWSLGAGGFYEQYF. CDR3 in DNA: TGTGCCTGGAGTCTCGGAGCGGGAGGCTTCTACGAGCAGTACTTC.

The rearrangement links TRBV27 to TRBJ2-7; a weak D match, TRBD1 (5 bases). Germline V gene lookup returns CDR1 MNHEY and CDR2 SMNVEV (reference sequence). Trimming shortened V by 5 bases and J by 4 bases, and 9 bases separated the two germline ends. CDR3 length equals 12 residues. The CDR3, as DNA: TGTGCCAGCAGTGCGCAGGGTTACGAGCAGTACTTC. This codes for CASSAQGYEQYF.

This sequence joins TRBV7-9 and TRBJ2-5; a weak D match, TRBD1 (5 bases). Per the germline V gene, CDR1 is SEHNR and CDR2 is FQNEAQ (reference sequence). V lost 6 bases and J lost 7, with 12 bases in between. The length of the CDR3 is 12 residues. The CDR3 nucleotides read TGTGCCAGCAGGAGTCCTAGGGGGACCCAGTACTTC. Protein product: CASRSPRGTQYF.

The chain joins TRBV5-4 to TRBJ2-1; 11 bases line up with TRBD1. Per the germline V gene, CDR1 is SGHNT and CDR2 is YYREEE (reference sequence). The CDR3 consists of 14 residues. The ends lost 10 bases at V and 8 bases at J; junction bases unmatched: 11. CDR3 sequence reads: CAGGGTGGSHEQFF. The CDR3 DNA reads TGTGCCGGGGGCGGGACAGGGGGATCCCATGAGCAGTTCTTC.

The V gene is TRBV29-1, the J gene TRBJ2-3; D possibly corresponds to TRBD1 (6 bases). The germline V gene has CDR1 SQVTM and CDR2 ANQGSEA. V gave up 4 bases and J gave up 5 bases, with 13 bases separating them. The length of the CDR3 is 13 residues. This CDR3 is CSVVQGRGDTQYF. The CDR3 coding sequence is TGCAGCGTTGTCCAGGGCAGGGGAGATACGCAGTATTTT.

V and J are TRBV11-2 and TRBJ2-1; D is uncertain. The CDR3 sequence is 14 residues long. CDR1 is SGHAT and CDR2 is FQNNGV in the germline V gene. Trimming pared 2 bases from V and 5 bases from J, leaving 10 bases between. The CDR3 region has the DNA TGTGCCAGCAGCTTATTTGCAACTGACAATGAGCAGTTCTTC. Protein sequence: CASSLFATDNEQFF.

This sequence joins TRBV18 and TRBJ2-3; D gene uncertain. The V end was cut by 5 bases, the J end by 6 bases, with 15 bases between. The CDR3 is 14 residues long. Germline loops: CDR1 KGHSH, CDR2 LQKENI. CDR3 in DNA: TGTGCCAGCTCAAGGACGGCGTCTTCCGATACGCAGTATTTT. Translation gives CASSRTASSDTQYF.